Listed below are T cell receptor beta chains from one sample, sequenced in a study of T cells in Graves' hyperthyroidism and ophthalmopathy. TCRdb re-called the multiplex PCR reads with MiXCR, one entry per CDR3 protein. The table has hundreds of thousands of distinct CDR3 sequences, approximately 15% seen once. Sequencing was performed on blood. The receptors shown here come from a woman younger than 45 with Graves' hyperthyroidism. Both conserved end residues are part of each CDR3. Each record gives: V gene, clone size, J gene, CDR3 protein. Not all rows give a size; the values are once, few, many and, for expanded clones, a class.

>TRBV5-1|NA|TRBJ2-7
CASSLVEPSGNKAPYEQYF
>TRBV5-5|few|TRBJ2-1
CASSFWAANEQFF
>TRBV20-1|many|TRBJ2-3
CSARDRTRTSGSTDTQYF
>TRBV4-2|NA|TRBJ2-2
CASSQATTEYTGELFF
>TRBV20-1|NA|TRBJ2-3
CSALPPPGGGTDTQYF
>TRBV5-6|few|TRBJ2-3
CASSFQGIFTDTQYF
>TRBV20-1|many|TRBJ2-1
CSASPPSNGYEQFF
>TRBV11-2|many|TRBJ2-7
CASSRTGHEQYF
>TRBV20-1|once|TRBJ2-2
CSRRHRLF
>TRBV27|many|TRBJ1-1
CASSFLAQGWPMNTEAFF
>TRBV2|many|TRBJ1-2
CASSDWGLVYGYTF
>TRBV7-9|NA|TRBJ2-2
CASSFIRQGELFF
>TRBV24-1|few|TRBJ2-1
CATSVLGAGNEQFF
>TRBV5-5|many|TRBJ2-7
CASSRDAAAFYEQYF
>TRBV28|many|TRBJ2-1
CASSLSGGFMDEQFF
>TRBV2|many|TRBJ2-3
CASSEVGGRTDTQYF
>TRBV28|many|TRBJ2-7
CASSLSREQYF
>TRBV12-3/TRBV12-4|many|TRBJ1-1
CASILTGANTEAFF
>TRBV11-2|NA|TRBJ2-1
CASSLELLAGYNEQFF
>TRBV24-1|NA|TRBJ1-1
CATSDPRQGNTEAFF
>TRBV11-2|many|TRBJ2-3
CASSLGTSPTDTQYF
>TRBV28|many|TRBJ2-7
CASSFPGNYEQYF
>TRBV19|many|TRBJ1-2
CASSIDSYGYTF
>TRBV11-2|many|TRBJ2-7
CASSHGPGGVYEQYF
>TRBV30|NA|TRBJ1-2
CAWTRGLGYTF
>TRBV12-3/TRBV12-4|few|TRBJ1-5
CASSFGRGELSNQPQHF
>TRBV12-3/TRBV12-4|few|TRBJ2-3
CASTGDRGQKDTQYF
>TRBV20-1|many|TRBJ2-2
CSAPRGGNTGELFF
>TRBV2|many|TRBJ2-2
CASSGTSTGELFF
>TRBV4-1|NA|TRBJ1-5
CASSQGGGINQPQHF
>TRBV27|NA|TRBJ2-3
CASKVDRATDTQYF
>TRBV7-8|NA|TRBJ2-5
CASSPQMFETQYF
>TRBV28|few|TRBJ2-4
CASSFGVRAKNIQYF
>TRBV11-2|many|TRBJ1-2
CASSRTGALYGYTF
>TRBV12-3/TRBV12-4|many|TRBJ1-1
CASSLANSGDTEAFF
>TRBV28|many|TRBJ2-5
CASSITGLAGGETQYF
>TRBV11-2|many|TRBJ2-7
CASSLVLGTYEQYF
>TRBV15|few|TRBJ2-4
CATRATQRESLLAKNIQYF
>TRBV5-8|NA|TRBJ2-7
CASSPSFWGRWSGTSYEQYF
>TRBV6-1|many|TRBJ1-1
CASSQPYTTEAFF
>TRBV12-3/TRBV12-4|many|TRBJ2-3
CASRALAGGTDTQYF
>TRBV19|NA|TRBJ1-1
CASKEATGTGRAEAFF
>TRBV3-2|NA|TRBJ2-5
CASSQGNRRAGDYQYF